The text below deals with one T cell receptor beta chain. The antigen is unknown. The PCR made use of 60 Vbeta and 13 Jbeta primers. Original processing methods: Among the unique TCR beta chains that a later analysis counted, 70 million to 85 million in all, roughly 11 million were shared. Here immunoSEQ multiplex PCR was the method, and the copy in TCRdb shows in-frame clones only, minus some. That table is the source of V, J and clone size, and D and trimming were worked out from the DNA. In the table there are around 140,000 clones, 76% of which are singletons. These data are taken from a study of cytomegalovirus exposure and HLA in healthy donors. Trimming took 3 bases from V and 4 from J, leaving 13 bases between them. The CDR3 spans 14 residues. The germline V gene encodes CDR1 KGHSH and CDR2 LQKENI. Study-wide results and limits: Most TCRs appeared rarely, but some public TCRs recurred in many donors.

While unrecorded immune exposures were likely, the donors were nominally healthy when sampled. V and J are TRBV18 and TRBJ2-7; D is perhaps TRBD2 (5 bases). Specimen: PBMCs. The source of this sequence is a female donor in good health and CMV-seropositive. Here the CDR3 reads CASSPGPTGYEQYF. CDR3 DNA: TGTGCCAGCTCACCCGGACCGACGGGGTACGAGCAGTACTTC.